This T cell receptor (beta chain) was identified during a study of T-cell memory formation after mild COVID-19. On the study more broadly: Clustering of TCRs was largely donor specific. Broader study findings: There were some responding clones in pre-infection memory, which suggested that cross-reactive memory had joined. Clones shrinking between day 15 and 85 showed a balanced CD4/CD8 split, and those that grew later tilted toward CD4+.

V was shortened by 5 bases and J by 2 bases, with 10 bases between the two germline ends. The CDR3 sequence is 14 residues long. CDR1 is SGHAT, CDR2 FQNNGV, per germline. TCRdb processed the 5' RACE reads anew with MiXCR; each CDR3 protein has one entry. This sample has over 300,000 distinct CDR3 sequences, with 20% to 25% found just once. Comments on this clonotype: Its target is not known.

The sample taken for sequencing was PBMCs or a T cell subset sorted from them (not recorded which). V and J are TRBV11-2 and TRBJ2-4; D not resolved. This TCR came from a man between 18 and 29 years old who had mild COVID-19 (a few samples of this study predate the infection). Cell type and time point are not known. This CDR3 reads CASSKAGPKNIQYF. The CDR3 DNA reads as TGTGCCAGCAGCAAGGCAGGCCCCAAAAACATTCAGTACTTC. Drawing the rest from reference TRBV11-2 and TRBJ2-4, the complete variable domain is EAGVAQSPRYKIIEKRQSVAFWCNPISGHATLYWYQQILGQGPKLLIQFQNNGVVDDSQLPKDRFSAERLKGVDSTLKIQPAKLEDSAVYLCASSKAGPKNIQYFGAGTRLSVL.